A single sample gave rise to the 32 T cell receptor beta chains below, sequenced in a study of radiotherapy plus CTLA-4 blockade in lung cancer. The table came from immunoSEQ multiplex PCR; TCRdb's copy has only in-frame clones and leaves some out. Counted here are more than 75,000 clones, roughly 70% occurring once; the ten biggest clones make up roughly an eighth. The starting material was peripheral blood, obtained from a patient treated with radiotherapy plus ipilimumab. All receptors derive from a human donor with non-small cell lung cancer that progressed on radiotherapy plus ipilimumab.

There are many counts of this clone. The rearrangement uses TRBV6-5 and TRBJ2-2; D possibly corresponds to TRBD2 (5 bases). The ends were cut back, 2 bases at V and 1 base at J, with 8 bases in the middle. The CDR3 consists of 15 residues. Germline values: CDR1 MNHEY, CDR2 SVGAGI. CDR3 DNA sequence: TGTGCCAGCAGTTACGATGGAGGGAACACCGGGGAGCTGTTTTTT. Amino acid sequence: CASSYDGGNTGELFF.

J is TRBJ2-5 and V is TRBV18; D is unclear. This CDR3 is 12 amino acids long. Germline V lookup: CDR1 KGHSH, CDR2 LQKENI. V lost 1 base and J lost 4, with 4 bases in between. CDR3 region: CASSPHGETQYF. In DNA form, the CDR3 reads TGTGCCAGCTCACCACACGGAGAGACCCAGTACTTC.

The CDR3 coding sequence is TGTGCCAGCAGCTTTACAGGGAACACTGAAGCTTTCTTT. It is translated as CASSFTGNTEAFF. The V call is TRBV11-2, the J call TRBJ1-1; perhaps TRBD1 as D (5 bases). From germline, CDR1 is SGHAT and CDR2 FQNNGV. V gave up 3 bases and J gave up 1 base, with 6 bases separating them. The CDR3 spans 13 residues.

The chain's CDR3 is CASSPRTGGYEQYF. The CDR3 nucleotides read TGTGCCAGCAGCCCCCGGACAGGGGGCTACGAGCAGTACTTC. The rearrangement links TRBV5-4 to TRBJ2-7, with 10 bases matching TRBD1. V shed 4 bases and J 3 bases; nucleotides not matched to a gene: 4. From germline, CDR1 is SGHNT and CDR2 YYREEE (reference sequence). The CDR3 covers 14 residues.

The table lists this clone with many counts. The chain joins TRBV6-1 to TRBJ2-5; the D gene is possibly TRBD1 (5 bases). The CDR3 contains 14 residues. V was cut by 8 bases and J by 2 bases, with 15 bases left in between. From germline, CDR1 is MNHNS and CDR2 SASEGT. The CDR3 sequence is CASPSAGIQETQYF. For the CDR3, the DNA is TGTGCCAGCCCCAGTGCAGGGATTCAAGAGACCCAGTACTTC.

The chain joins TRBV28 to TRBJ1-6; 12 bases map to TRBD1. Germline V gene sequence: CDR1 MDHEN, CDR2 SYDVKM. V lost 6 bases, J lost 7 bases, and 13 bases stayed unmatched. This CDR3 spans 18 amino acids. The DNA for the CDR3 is TGTGCCAGCAGGATAACCGGGACAGGGGGCGGATCGAATTCACCCCTCCACTTT. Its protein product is CASRITGTGGGSNSPLHF.

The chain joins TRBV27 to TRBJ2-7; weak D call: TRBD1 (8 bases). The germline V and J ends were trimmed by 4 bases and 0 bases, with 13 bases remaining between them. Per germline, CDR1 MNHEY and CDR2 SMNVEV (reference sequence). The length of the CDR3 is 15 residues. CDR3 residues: CASSYRGGASYEQYF. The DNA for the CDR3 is TGTGCCAGCAGTTACAGGGGGGGGGCCTCCTACGAGCAGTACTTC.

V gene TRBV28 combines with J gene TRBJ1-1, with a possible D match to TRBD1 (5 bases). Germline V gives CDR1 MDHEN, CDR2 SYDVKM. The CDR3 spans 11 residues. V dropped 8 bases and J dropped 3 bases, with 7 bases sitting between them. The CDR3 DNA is TGTGCCAGCTGGGGGGACACTGAAGCTTTCTTT. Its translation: CASWGDTEAFF.

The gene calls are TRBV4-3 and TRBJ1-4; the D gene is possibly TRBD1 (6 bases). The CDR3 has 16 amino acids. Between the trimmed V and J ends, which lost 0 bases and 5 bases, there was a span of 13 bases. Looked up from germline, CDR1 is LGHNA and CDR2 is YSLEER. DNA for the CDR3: TGCGCCAGCAGCCAAGATCTCGGGAGGGGGAATGAAAAACTGTTTTTT. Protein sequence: CASSQDLGRGNEKLFF.

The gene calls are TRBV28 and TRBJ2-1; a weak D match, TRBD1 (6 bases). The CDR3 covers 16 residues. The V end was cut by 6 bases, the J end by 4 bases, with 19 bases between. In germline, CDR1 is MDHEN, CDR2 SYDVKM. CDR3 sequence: CASSGTVWGPYNEQFF. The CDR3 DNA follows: TGTGCCAGCAGCGGTACAGTATGGGGGCCTTACAATGAGCAGTTCTTC. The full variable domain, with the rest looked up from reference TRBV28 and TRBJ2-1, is DVKVTQSSRYLVKRTGEKVFLECVQDMDHENMFWYRQDPGLGLRLIYFSYDVKMKEKGDIPEGYSVSREKKERFSLILESASTNQTSMYLCASSGTVWGPYNEQFFGPGTRLTVL.

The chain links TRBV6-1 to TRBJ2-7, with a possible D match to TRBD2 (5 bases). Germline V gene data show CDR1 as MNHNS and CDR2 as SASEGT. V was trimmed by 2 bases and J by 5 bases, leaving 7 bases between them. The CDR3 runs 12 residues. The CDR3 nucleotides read TGTGCCAGCAGTGAACTAGCAGACGAGCAGTACTTC. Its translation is CASSELADEQYF.

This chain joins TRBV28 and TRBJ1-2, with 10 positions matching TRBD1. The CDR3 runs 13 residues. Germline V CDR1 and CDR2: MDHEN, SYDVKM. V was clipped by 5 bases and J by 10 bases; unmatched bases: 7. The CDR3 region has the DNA TGTGCCAGCAGTCCGCCGGGACAGGGGATCTACACCTTC. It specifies CASSPPGQGIYTF.

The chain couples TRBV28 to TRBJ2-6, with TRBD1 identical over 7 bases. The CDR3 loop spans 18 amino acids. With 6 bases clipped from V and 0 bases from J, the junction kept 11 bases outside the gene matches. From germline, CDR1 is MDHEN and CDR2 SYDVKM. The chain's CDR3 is CASSSVGTAFSGANVLTF. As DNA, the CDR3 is TGTGCCAGCAGCTCTGTAGGGACAGCCTTCTCTGGGGCCAACGTCCTGACTTTC.

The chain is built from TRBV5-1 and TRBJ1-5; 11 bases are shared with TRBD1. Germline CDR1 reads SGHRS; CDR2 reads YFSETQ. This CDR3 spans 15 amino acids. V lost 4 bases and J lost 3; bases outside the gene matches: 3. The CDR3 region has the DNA TGCGCCAGCAGCCTAGGACAGGGGGCCAATCAGCCCCAGCATTTT. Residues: CASSLGQGANQPQHF.

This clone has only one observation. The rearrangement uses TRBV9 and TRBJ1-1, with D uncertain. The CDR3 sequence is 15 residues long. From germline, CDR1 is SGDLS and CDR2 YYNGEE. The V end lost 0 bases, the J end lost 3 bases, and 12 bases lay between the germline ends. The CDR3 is CASSVESGSYTEAFF. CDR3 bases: TGTGCCAGCAGCGTAGAATCGGGAAGTTACACTGAAGCTTTCTTT. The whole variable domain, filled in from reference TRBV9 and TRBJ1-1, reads DSGVTQTPKHLITATGQRVTLRCSPRSGDLSVYWYQQSLDQGLQFLIQYYNGEERAKGNILERFSAQQFPDLHSELNLSSLELGDSALYFCASSVESGSYTEAFFGQGTRLTVV.

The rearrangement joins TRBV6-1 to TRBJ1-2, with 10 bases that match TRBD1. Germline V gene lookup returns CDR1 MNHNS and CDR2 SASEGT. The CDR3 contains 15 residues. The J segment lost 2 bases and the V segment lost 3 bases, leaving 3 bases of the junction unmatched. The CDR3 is CASSDRDRGNYGYTF. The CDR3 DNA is TGTGCCAGCAGTGATAGGGACAGGGGAAACTATGGCTACACCTTC.

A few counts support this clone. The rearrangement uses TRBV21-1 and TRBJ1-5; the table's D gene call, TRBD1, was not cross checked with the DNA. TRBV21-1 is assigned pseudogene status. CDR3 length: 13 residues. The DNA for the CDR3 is TGTGCCAGCAGCAGCACAGGCAATCAGCCCCAGCATTTT. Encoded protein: CASSSTGNQPQHF.

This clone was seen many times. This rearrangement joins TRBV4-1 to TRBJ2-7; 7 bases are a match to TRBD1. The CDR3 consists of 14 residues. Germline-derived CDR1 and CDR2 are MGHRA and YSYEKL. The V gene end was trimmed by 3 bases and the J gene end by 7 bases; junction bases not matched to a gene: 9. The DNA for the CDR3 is TGCGCCAGCAGCCACCGGGACAGTCTACGGGAGCAGTACTTC. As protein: CASSHRDSLREQYF.

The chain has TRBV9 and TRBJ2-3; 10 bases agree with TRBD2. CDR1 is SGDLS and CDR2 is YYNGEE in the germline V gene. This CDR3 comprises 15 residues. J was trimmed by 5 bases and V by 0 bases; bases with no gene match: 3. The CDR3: CASSVAQRGGDTQYF. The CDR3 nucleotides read TGTGCCAGCAGCGTAGCTCAGCGGGGGGGAGATACGCAGTATTTT. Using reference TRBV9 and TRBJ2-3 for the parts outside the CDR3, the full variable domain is DSGVTQTPKHLITATGQRVTLRCSPRSGDLSVYWYQQSLDQGLQFLIQYYNGEERAKGNILERFSAQQFPDLHSELNLSSLELGDSALYFCASSVAQRGGDTQYFGPGTRLTVL.

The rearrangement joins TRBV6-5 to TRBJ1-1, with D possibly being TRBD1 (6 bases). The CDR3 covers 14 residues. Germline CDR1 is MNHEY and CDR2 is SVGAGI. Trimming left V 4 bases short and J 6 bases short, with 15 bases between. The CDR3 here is CASSLGGGRAEAFF. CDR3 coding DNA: TGTGCCAGCAGTTTGGGGGGGGGCCGAGCTGAAGCTTTCTTT.

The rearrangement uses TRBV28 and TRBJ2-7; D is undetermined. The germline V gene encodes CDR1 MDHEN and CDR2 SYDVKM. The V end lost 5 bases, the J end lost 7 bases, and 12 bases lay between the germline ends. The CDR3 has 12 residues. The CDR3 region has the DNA TGTGCCAGCAGTACTCGACCCTTGGAGCAGTACTTC. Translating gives CASSTRPLEQYF.

The chain's CDR3 is CASSIDPTNEKLFF. The CDR3 nucleotides read TGCGCCAGCAGCATCGACCCAACTAATGAAAAACTGTTTTTT. The chain joins TRBV5-1 to TRBJ1-4; D is uncertain. There are 14 residues in the CDR3. Germline loops: CDR1 SGHRS, CDR2 YFSETQ. Between the trimmed V and J ends, which lost 4 bases and 0 bases, there was a span of 7 bases.

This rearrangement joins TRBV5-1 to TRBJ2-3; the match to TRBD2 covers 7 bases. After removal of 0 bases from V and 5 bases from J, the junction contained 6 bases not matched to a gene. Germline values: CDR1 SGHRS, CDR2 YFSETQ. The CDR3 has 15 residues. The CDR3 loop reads CASSLEGGKLDTQYF. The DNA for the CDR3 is TGCGCCAGCAGCTTGGAGGGAGGGAAATTAGATACGCAGTATTTT.

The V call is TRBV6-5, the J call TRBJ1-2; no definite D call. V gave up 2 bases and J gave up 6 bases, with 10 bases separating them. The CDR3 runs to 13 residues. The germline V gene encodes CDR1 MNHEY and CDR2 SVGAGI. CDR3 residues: CASSYTWGDGYTF. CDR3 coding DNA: TGTGCCAGCAGTTACACATGGGGAGATGGCTACACCTTC.

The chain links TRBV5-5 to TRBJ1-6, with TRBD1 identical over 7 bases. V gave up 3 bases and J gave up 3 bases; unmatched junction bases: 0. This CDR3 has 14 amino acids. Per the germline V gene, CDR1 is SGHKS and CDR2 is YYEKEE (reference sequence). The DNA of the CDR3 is TGTGCCAGCAGCTGGGACAGCTATAATTCACCCCTCCACTTT. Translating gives CASSWDSYNSPLHF.

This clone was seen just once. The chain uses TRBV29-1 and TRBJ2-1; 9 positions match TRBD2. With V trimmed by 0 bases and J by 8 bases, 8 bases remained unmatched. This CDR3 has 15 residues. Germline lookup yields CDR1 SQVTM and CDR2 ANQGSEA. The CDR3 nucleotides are TGCAGCGTTGAAGAGCGCGGGAGGGCCAACGATGAGCAGTTCTTC. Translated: CSVEERGRANDEQFF.

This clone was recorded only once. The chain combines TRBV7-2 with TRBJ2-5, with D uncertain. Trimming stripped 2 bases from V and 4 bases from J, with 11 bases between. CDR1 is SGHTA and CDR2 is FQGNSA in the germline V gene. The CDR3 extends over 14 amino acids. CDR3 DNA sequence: TGTGCCAGCAGCTTATATGGGGTCGGAGAGACCCAGTACTTC. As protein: CASSLYGVGETQYF.

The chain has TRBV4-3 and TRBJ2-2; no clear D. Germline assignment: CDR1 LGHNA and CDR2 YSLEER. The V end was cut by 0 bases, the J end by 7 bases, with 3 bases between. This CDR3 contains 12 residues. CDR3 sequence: CASSQDRGELFF. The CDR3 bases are TGCGCCAGCAGCCAAGACCGCGGGGAGCTGTTTTTT.

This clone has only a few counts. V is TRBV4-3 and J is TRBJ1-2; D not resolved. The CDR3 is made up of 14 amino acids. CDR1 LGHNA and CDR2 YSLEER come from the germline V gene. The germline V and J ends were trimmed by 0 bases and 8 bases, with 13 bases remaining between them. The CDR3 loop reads CASSQDRTQRGYTF. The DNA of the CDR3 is TGCGCCAGCAGCCAAGATCGAACACAACGGGGCTACACCTTC.

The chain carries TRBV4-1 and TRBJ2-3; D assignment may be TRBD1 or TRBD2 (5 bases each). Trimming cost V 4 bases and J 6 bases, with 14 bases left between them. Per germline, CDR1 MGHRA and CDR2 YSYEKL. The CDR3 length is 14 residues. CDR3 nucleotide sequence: TGCGCCAGCAGCCCGAGGGGTTCTGGGGATACGCAGTATTTT. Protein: CASSPRGSGDTQYF.

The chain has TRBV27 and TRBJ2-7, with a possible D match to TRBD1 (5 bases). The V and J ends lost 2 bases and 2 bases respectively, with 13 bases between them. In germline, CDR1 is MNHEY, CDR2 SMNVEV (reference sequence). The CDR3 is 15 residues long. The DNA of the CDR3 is TGTGCCAGCAGTTTAAGGCAGGGTCGGGCCTACGAGCAGTACTTC. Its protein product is CASSLRQGRAYEQYF.

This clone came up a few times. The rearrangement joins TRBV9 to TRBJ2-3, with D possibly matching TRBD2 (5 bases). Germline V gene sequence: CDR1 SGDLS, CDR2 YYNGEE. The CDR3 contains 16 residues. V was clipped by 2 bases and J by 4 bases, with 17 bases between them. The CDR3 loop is CASSVGSGSEADTQYF. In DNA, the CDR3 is TGTGCCAGCAGCGTGGGAAGCGGTTCGGAGGCAGATACGCAGTATTTT.